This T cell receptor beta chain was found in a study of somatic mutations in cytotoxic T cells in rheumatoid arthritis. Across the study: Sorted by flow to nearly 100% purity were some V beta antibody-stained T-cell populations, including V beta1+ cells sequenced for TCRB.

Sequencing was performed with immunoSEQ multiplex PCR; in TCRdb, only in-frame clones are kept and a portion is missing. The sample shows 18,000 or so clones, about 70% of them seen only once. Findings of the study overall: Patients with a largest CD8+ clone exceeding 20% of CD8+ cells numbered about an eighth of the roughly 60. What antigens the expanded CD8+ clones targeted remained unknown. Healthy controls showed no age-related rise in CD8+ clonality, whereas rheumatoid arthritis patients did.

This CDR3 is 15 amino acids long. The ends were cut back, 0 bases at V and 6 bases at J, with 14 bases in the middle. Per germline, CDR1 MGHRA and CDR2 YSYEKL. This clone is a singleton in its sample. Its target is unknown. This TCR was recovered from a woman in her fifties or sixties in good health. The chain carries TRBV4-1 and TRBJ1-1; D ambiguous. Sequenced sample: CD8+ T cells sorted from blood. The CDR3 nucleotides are TGCGCCAGCAGCCAAGAGTCCAACAGTCCCCCTGAAGCTTTCTTT. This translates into CASSQESNSPPEAFF.